This entry describes one TCR beta chain. Trimming pared 8 bases from V and 4 bases from J, leaving 14 bases between. The CDR3 contains 13 residues. CDR1 LNHDA and CDR2 SQIVND come from the germline V gene (reference sequence). These data come from a study of T cell changes during pregnancy in multiple sclerosis. The repertoire was sequenced with immunoSEQ multiplex PCR; TCRdb's copy has only in-frame clones and lacks some. The sample carries tens of thousands of clones, approximately 90% recorded once. V and J are TRBV19 and TRBJ1-1; perhaps TRBD1 as D (5 bases). The sequenced sample was CD4+ T cells from peripheral blood mononuclear cells, obtained in the first trimester of pregnancy. The source is a female donor with multiple sclerosis, enrolled in a pregnancy study. This CDR3 reads CASLRGGGTEAFF. Here the CDR3 DNA reads TGTGCCAGTCTACGGGGGGGTGGCACTGAAGCTTTCTTT.